This is a list of T cell receptor beta chains from one sample in a study of control samples from healthy donors and cancer patients. Only in-frame clones appear in the TCRdb table, and some are missing; sequencing was by immunoSEQ multiplex PCR. This sample has 200,000 or so clones, with around 94% found just once. Sample: blood. Receptors originate from a man in his fifties in good health. CDR3s include the opening cysteine and the closing phenylalanine or tryptophan. The order of the fields is D gene, J gene, V gene, clone size, CDR3 DNA, CDR3 protein. A D gene is named only where the DNA matches it firmly. Size tells how often a clone was seen (once, few, many) or the class of an expanded clone, and some rows leave it out.

D gene: -
J gene: TRBJ2-7
V gene: TRBV5-1
clone size: -
CDR3 DNA: TGCGCCAGCAGCTTCGACCCACAGGAACAGTACTTC
CDR3 protein: CASSFDPQEQYF

D gene: TRBD1
J gene: TRBJ1-4
V gene: TRBV19
clone size: -
CDR3 DNA: TGTGCCAGTAGTGTGGACAGGGGGTATGAAAAACTGTTTTTT
CDR3 protein: CASSVDRGYEKLFF

D gene: TRBD1
J gene: TRBJ1-2
V gene: TRBV30
clone size: -
CDR3 DNA: TGTGCCCGGGAGGGACAGGGGGCGTTAAGATATGGCTACACCTTC
CDR3 protein: CAREGQGALRYGYTF

D gene: -
J gene: TRBJ2-7
V gene: TRBV7-2
clone size: -
CDR3 DNA: TGTGCCAGCAGCTTAGTTAGTTTAACCTACGAGCAGTACTTC
CDR3 protein: CASSLVSLTYEQYF

D gene: -
J gene: TRBJ1-2
V gene: TRBV4-3
clone size: -
CDR3 DNA: TGCGCCAGCAGCCAAGATAGGGGGTTTTCTGGCTACACCTTC
CDR3 protein: CASSQDRGFSGYTF

D gene: TRBD1
J gene: TRBJ1-3
V gene: TRBV4-2
clone size: -
CDR3 DNA: TGTGCCAGCAGCCAAGAGGATGACAGGGGGCAAATGTGGGGAAACACCATATATTTT
CDR3 protein: CASSQEDDRGQMWGNTIYF

D gene: -
J gene: TRBJ2-2
V gene: TRBV9
clone size: -
CDR3 DNA: TGTGCCAGCAGCATCAACCGGGACGGACCAGCCACCGGGGAGCTGTTTTTT
CDR3 protein: CASSINRDGPATGELFF

D gene: TRBD2
J gene: TRBJ2-7
V gene: TRBV7-8
clone size: -
CDR3 DNA: TGTGCCAGCCAGCATACTAGCGGGGTTGCCGAGCAGTACTTC
CDR3 protein: CASQHTSGVAEQYF

D gene: TRBD2
J gene: TRBJ2-3
V gene: TRBV18
clone size: -
CDR3 DNA: TGTGCCAGCTCACCACCTTCAGCGGGGAGTACAGATACGCAGTATTTT
CDR3 protein: CASSPPSAGSTDTQYF

D gene: -
J gene: TRBJ2-7
V gene: TRBV11-3
clone size: -
CDR3 DNA: TGTGCCAGCAGCAAGGACAGCCCCTACGAGCAGTACTTC
CDR3 protein: CASSKDSPYEQYF

D gene: TRBD1
J gene: TRBJ2-2
V gene: TRBV29-1
clone size: -
CDR3 DNA: TGCAGCGTTTCCCGGACAGGCAACACCGGGGAGCTGTTTTTT
CDR3 protein: CSVSRTGNTGELFF

D gene: -
J gene: TRBJ1-5
V gene: TRBV5-1
clone size: -
CDR3 DNA: TGCGCCAGCAGCTGGGGGGGGGCCGCTGGGGAGCCCCAGCATTTT
CDR3 protein: CASSWGGAAGEPQHF

D gene: TRBD1
J gene: TRBJ2-7
V gene: TRBV6-6
clone size: -
CDR3 DNA: TGTGCCAGCAGTTACCCAGGGGGCTCCTACGAGCAGTACTTC
CDR3 protein: CASSYPGGSYEQYF

D gene: -
J gene: TRBJ1-1
V gene: TRBV15
clone size: -
CDR3 DNA: TGTGCCACCAGCAGAGATCCAGACGCGGGGGCTTTCTTT
CDR3 protein: CATSRDPDAGAFF

D gene: -
J gene: TRBJ1-1
V gene: TRBV5-6
clone size: few
CDR3 DNA: TGTGCCAGCAGCAGGAAGCCACAGGGGAACACTGAAGCTTTCTTT
CDR3 protein: CASSRKPQGNTEAFF

D gene: -
J gene: TRBJ1-2
V gene: TRBV5-1
clone size: -
CDR3 DNA: TGCGCCAGCAGCTCCGGAGGGTTAGCCGATGGCTACACCTTC
CDR3 protein: CASSSGGLADGYTF

D gene: -
J gene: TRBJ1-2
V gene: TRBV6-5
clone size: -
CDR3 DNA: TGTGCCAGCAGTACGCGGGTTGGCTACACCTTC
CDR3 protein: CASSTRVGYTF

D gene: TRBD1
J gene: TRBJ1-3
V gene: TRBV2
clone size: -
CDR3 DNA: TGTGCCAGCTTTTCAGGGGGCAGAAACACCATATATTTT
CDR3 protein: CASFSGGRNTIYF

D gene: -
J gene: TRBJ1-5
V gene: TRBV19
clone size: once
CDR3 DNA: TGTGCCAGTAGTTGGGACCTGACGACCGGGCGTCAGCCCCAGCATTTT
CDR3 protein: CASSWDLTTGRQPQHF

D gene: -
J gene: TRBJ1-2
V gene: TRBV6-6
clone size: -
CDR3 DNA: TGTGCCAGCAGAGGGGGGGAACGCTATGGCTACACCTTC
CDR3 protein: CASRGGERYGYTF

D gene: TRBD1
J gene: TRBJ2-1
V gene: TRBV27
clone size: -
CDR3 DNA: TGTGCCAGCAGTTTACGACAGGGGGGCAATGAGCAGTTCTTC
CDR3 protein: CASSLRQGGNEQFF

D gene: -
J gene: TRBJ2-7
V gene: TRBV9
clone size: -
CDR3 DNA: TGTGCCAGCAGCGTAGCCGGAGATTCCCCGCTGGGGCAGTACTTC
CDR3 protein: CASSVAGDSPLGQYF

D gene: -
J gene: TRBJ2-7
V gene: TRBV6-6
clone size: -
CDR3 DNA: TGTGCCAGCACTGGGGAAAGGAGGGACGAGCAGTACTTC
CDR3 protein: CASTGERRDEQYF

D gene: -
J gene: TRBJ1-1
V gene: TRBV28
clone size: -
CDR3 DNA: TGTGCCAGCAGGATCTGGGTGAACACTGAAGCTTTCTTT
CDR3 protein: CASRIWVNTEAFF

D gene: -
J gene: TRBJ1-2
V gene: TRBV6-6
clone size: -
CDR3 DNA: TGTGCCAGCAGTTACCCACCAAAGCCAGCTAACTATGGCTACACCTTC
CDR3 protein: CASSYPPKPANYGYTF

D gene: TRBD2
J gene: TRBJ2-1
V gene: TRBV28
clone size: -
CDR3 DNA: TGTGCCAGCAGTCTCTTTCAACCCCTCGGGGGGAATGAGCAGTTCTTC
CDR3 protein: CASSLFQPLGGNEQFF

D gene: -
J gene: TRBJ1-2
V gene: TRBV28
clone size: -
CDR3 DNA: TGTGCCTCCGCGCCGCCGGGCTATGGCTACACCTTC
CDR3 protein: CASAPPGYGYTF

D gene: -
J gene: TRBJ2-3
V gene: TRBV12-3/TRBV12-4
clone size: -
CDR3 DNA: TGTGCCAGCAGCCAACTACTAACCCATACGCAGTATTTT
CDR3 protein: CASSQLLTHTQYF

D gene: -
J gene: TRBJ1-5
V gene: TRBV6-4
clone size: few
CDR3 DNA: TGTGCCAGCAGTGACTCGGGAGGGGCAGCTCAGCCCCAGCATTTT
CDR3 protein: CASSDSGGAAQPQHF

D gene: -
J gene: TRBJ1-2
V gene: TRBV14
clone size: -
CDR3 DNA: TGTGCCAGCAGCCAAAACCACTATAACTATGGCTACACTTTC
CDR3 protein: CASSQNHYNYGYTF

D gene: -
J gene: TRBJ2-3
V gene: TRBV28
clone size: -
CDR3 DNA: TGTGCCATTACCGAGCGCGATACGCAGTATTTT
CDR3 protein: CAITERDTQYF

D gene: TRBD1
J gene: TRBJ2-3
V gene: TRBV4-1
clone size: few
CDR3 DNA: TGCGCCAGCAGCCTCCTAGGGGCGTCTCAGGGGGCGCAGTATTTT
CDR3 protein: CASSLLGASQGAQYF

D gene: -
J gene: TRBJ1-3
V gene: TRBV30
clone size: -
CDR3 DNA: TGTGCCTGGAGTCCCCCTACTCTTGTCCCTGGAAACACCATATATTTT
CDR3 protein: CAWSPPTLVPGNTIYF

D gene: TRBD1
J gene: TRBJ2-1
V gene: TRBV6-5
clone size: -
CDR3 DNA: TGTGCCAGCAGTTGGGGGACAGGGGTACACAATGAGCAGTTCTTC
CDR3 protein: CASSWGTGVHNEQFF

D gene: -
J gene: TRBJ2-2
V gene: TRBV6-2/TRBV6-3
clone size: -
CDR3 DNA: TGTGCCAGCAGTCCAACGGGGCTTGTCCGGGAGCTGTTTTTT
CDR3 protein: CASSPTGLVRELFF

D gene: -
J gene: TRBJ1-2
V gene: TRBV12-3/TRBV12-4
clone size: -
CDR3 DNA: TGTGCCAGCAGTTTTTCAGGGGTAGGCTACACCTTC
CDR3 protein: CASSFSGVGYTF

D gene: -
J gene: TRBJ2-5
V gene: TRBV19
clone size: once
CDR3 DNA: TGTGCCAGTAGTTCTTACAGAGGGCGGGAGACCCAGTACTTC
CDR3 protein: CASSSYRGRETQYF

D gene: -
J gene: TRBJ1-1
V gene: TRBV9
clone size: -
CDR3 DNA: TGTGCCAGCAGCGTAGTGGTTTACCCGGGCACTGAAGCTTTCTTT
CDR3 protein: CASSVVVYPGTEAFF

D gene: TRBD1
J gene: TRBJ2-3
V gene: TRBV5-4
clone size: once
CDR3 DNA: TGTGCCAGCAGCTCGGACAGGGGCGGCCGAGAATTTACAGATACGCAGTATTTT
CDR3 protein: CASSSDRGGREFTDTQYF

D gene: -
J gene: TRBJ2-3
V gene: TRBV5-1
clone size: -
CDR3 DNA: TGCGCCAGCAGCTACGGACAGATCACAGATACGCAGTATTTT
CDR3 protein: CASSYGQITDTQYF

D gene: -
J gene: TRBJ2-7
V gene: TRBV28
clone size: -
CDR3 DNA: TGTGCCAGCAGTTCGGCGGGGGCCGCCTACGAGCAGTACTTC
CDR3 protein: CASSSAGAAYEQYF

D gene: -
J gene: TRBJ1-2
V gene: TRBV7-9
clone size: -
CDR3 DNA: TGTGCCAGCAGCTTCAGACGGATCCGTTATGGCTACACCTTC
CDR3 protein: CASSFRRIRYGYTF

D gene: TRBD2
J gene: TRBJ2-5
V gene: TRBV7-2
clone size: -
CDR3 DNA: TGTGCCAGCAGCTTCCAAAGCGGGGGGGCTGAGACCCAGTACTTC
CDR3 protein: CASSFQSGGAETQYF

D gene: -
J gene: TRBJ2-2
V gene: TRBV20-1
clone size: -
CDR3 DNA: TGCAGTGCTAGTCCAGGGACCTTCGGGGAGCTGTTTTTT
CDR3 protein: CSASPGTFGELFF

D gene: -
J gene: TRBJ2-3
V gene: TRBV9
clone size: -
CDR3 DNA: TGTGCCAGCAGCGTAGGTCCCGGGGGACGAGCAGATACGCAGTATTTT
CDR3 protein: CASSVGPGGRADTQYF

D gene: TRBD1
J gene: TRBJ1-1
V gene: TRBV5-4
clone size: -
CDR3 DNA: TGTGCCAGCAGCTTGGACAGGGGAAGCCTCACTGAAGCTTTCTTT
CDR3 protein: CASSLDRGSLTEAFF

D gene: -
J gene: TRBJ2-5
V gene: TRBV21-1
clone size: -
CDR3 DNA: TGTGCCAGCAGCCCGGAGCGGGGAGAGACCCAGTACTTC
CDR3 protein: CASSPERGETQYF

D gene: -
J gene: TRBJ1-5
V gene: TRBV5-5
clone size: -
CDR3 DNA: TGTGCCAGCAGCTTTATGATCAATCAGCCCCAGCATTTT
CDR3 protein: CASSFMINQPQHF

D gene: -
J gene: TRBJ1-2
V gene: TRBV5-4
clone size: -
CDR3 DNA: TGTGCCAGCAGCTTATTGGGAGGGTGGGAGCGGAGCTATGGCTACACCTTC
CDR3 protein: CASSLLGGWERSYGYTF

D gene: -
J gene: TRBJ2-2
V gene: TRBV6-6
clone size: -
CDR3 DNA: TGTGCCAGCAGTTACCCCCCGGGGAACACCGGGGAGCTGTTTTTT
CDR3 protein: CASSYPPGNTGELFF

D gene: -
J gene: TRBJ2-5
V gene: TRBV12-3/TRBV12-4
clone size: -
CDR3 DNA: TGTGCCAGCAGTTTGAATGAAGTGGGGACCCAGTACTTC
CDR3 protein: CASSLNEVGTQYF